The clone carrying this T cell receptor (beta chain) was counted only a few times. As yet, its antigen is unknown. 5'RACE primed from the constant segment yielded TCR alpha and TCR beta cDNA libraries bearing sample barcodes and UMIs. TCRdb ran MiXCR on the 5' RACE reads and lists one entry per CDR3 protein. The table shows roughly 310,000 distinct CDR3 sequences, with approximately 15% occurring only once. These data come from a study of T-cell memory formation after mild COVID-19. Study information: Clusters were largely donor specific.

Study conclusions and caveats: Memory sampled before infection contained some responding clones, suggesting cross-reactive memory joined. Second-wave clones that peaked on day 37 lacked confirmed SARS-CoV-2 specificity.

This CDR3 comprises 14 residues. Germline lookup yields CDR1 SGHVS and CDR2 FQNEAQ. After removal of 0 bases from V and 6 bases from J, the junction contained 4 bases not matched to a gene. The source of this sequence is a man between 18 and 35 years old who had mild COVID-19 (a few samples of this study predate the infection). Cell type and time point are not known. The chain has TRBV7-8 and TRBJ2-7; 8 nucleotides line up with TRBD1. Sequenced sample: PBMCs or a T cell subset sorted from them (not recorded which). The CDR3 reads CASSLARTGREQYV. For the CDR3, the DNA is TGTGCCAGCAGCTTAGCGCGGACAGGGCGCGAGCAGTACGTC.